A selection of T cell receptor beta chains follows, all from one sample in a study of T cell responses to AZD1222 COVID-19 vaccine. Profiled with immunoSEQ multiplex PCR; TCRdb holds only in-frame clones, not every one. Of about 140,000 clones detected, roughly 90% appear once; the ten largest clones hold roughly 3.1%. This material consisted of peripheral blood, taken on day 0 of AZD1222 vaccination. The receptors stem from an adult in good health. CDR3s include the opening cysteine and the closing phenylalanine or tryptophan. The D gene is left open where the match is weak. Not all rows give a size; the values are once, few, many and, for expanded clones, a class.

v_gene	d_gene	j_gene	abundance	CDR3aa	CDR3nt
TRBV6-2/TRBV6-3	TRBD2	TRBJ2-7	once	CASSRRTSGYEQYF	TGTGCCAGCAGTCGCAGGACTAGCGGTTACGAGCAGTACTTC
TRBV4-2	TRBD1	TRBJ1-2	-	CASSQSQGAFTYGYTF	TGTGCCAGCAGCCAATCCCAGGGGGCGTTTACTTATGGCTACACCTTC
TRBV15	-	TRBJ1-3	-	CATSRELRGRGGESGNTIYF	TGTGCCACCAGCAGAGAACTAAGAGGAAGGGGAGGCGAGTCTGGAAACACCATATATTTT
TRBV19	-	TRBJ2-2	-	CASSRTTSGELFF	TGTGCCAGTAGTAGGACCACGTCCGGGGAGCTGTTTTTT
TRBV28	-	TRBJ2-1	-	CASSPTNNEQFF	TGTGCCAGCAGTCCGACCAACAATGAGCAGTTCTTC
TRBV20-1	TRBD2	TRBJ2-7	-	CSASSGTSYEQYF	TGCAGTGCTAGTAGCGGGACCTCCTACGAGCAGTACTTC
TRBV29-1	TRBD2	TRBJ2-5	-	CSVALGLALQGAQYF	TGCAGCGTTGCTCTGGGACTAGCCCTCCAGGGGGCCCAGTACTTC
TRBV7-8	-	TRBJ2-7	-	CASSLLRAYEQYF	TGTGCCAGCAGCTTATTGAGAGCCTACGAGCAGTACTTC
TRBV23-1	-	TRBJ2-5	-	CASSQSRGEYVSGETQYF	TGCGCCAGCAGTCAATCGCGAGGGGAGTACGTGTCAGGTGAGACCCAGTACTTC
TRBV7-2	-	TRBJ1-2	-	CASSLDFGLKQGGYTF	TGTGCCAGCAGCTTAGATTTTGGGCTGAAACAGGGTGGCTACACCTTC
TRBV30	-	TRBJ1-1	-	CAWSHGLGEAFF	TGTGCCTGGAGTCACGGGCTGGGTGAAGCTTTCTTT
TRBV5-4	-	TRBJ2-3	-	CASSSKPGTTTFASTDTQYF	TGTGCCAGCAGCTCCAAACCCGGGACCACTACCTTTGCTAGCACAGATACGCAGTATTTT
TRBV7-2	-	TRBJ2-7	once	CASSFDGRGRPYEQYF	TGTGCCAGCAGCTTTGACGGGAGGGGGCGCCCCTACGAGCAGTACTTC
TRBV15	-	TRBJ1-1	-	CATSREGGDTEAFF	TGTGCCACCAGCAGAGAGGGAGGAGACACTGAAGCTTTCTTT
TRBV6-2/TRBV6-3	-	TRBJ2-7	-	CASSYGTEEYEQYF	TGTGCCAGCAGTTACGGGACGGAGGAATACGAGCAGTACTTC
TRBV3-1/TRBV3-2	-	TRBJ1-2	many	CASSHPDRLYGYTF	TGTGCCAGCAGCCACCCCGACAGGTTGTATGGCTACACCTTC
TRBV6-2/TRBV6-3	TRBD1	TRBJ1-1	-	CASSFLTGTGVLSTEAFF	TGTGCCAGCAGTTTTTTGACCGGGACAGGGGTTTTGAGCACTGAAGCTTTCTTT
TRBV9	TRBD1	TRBJ1-1	-	CASSPSGQGINEAFF	TGTGCCAGCAGCCCTTCGGGACAGGGTATTAATGAAGCTTTCTTT
TRBV29-1	TRBD1	TRBJ1-2	-	CSVDRAANYGYTF	TGCAGCGTGGACAGGGCAGCTAACTATGGCTACACCTTC
TRBV4-3	TRBD1	TRBJ1-5	-	CASSQDLPGGDQPQHF	TGCGCCAGCAGCCAAGATCTTCCAGGGGGGGATCAGCCCCAGCATTTT
TRBV6-5	TRBD2	TRBJ2-1	-	CATRGLAVYNEQFF	TGTGCCACGAGGGGACTAGCGGTCTACAATGAGCAGTTCTTC
TRBV6-5	TRBD1	TRBJ2-3	-	CASRDRGRHTDTQYF	TGTGCCAGCCGGGACAGGGGGCGACACACAGATACGCAGTATTTT
TRBV5-1	-	TRBJ1-1	-	CASSPRQSLNTEAFF	TGCGCCAGCAGCCCTAGACAGTCTTTGAACACTGAAGCTTTCTTT
TRBV27	-	TRBJ2-6	-	CASSFGGANVLTF	TGTGCCAGCAGTTTCGGGGGGGCCAACGTCCTGACTTTC
TRBV7-2	-	TRBJ2-5	-	CASITTPGGETQYF	TGTGCCAGCATCACTACCCCAGGCGGGGAGACCCAGTACTTC
TRBV11-2	-	TRBJ2-5	-	CASSLDVWGGRETQYF	TGTGCCAGCAGCTTAGACGTATGGGGGGGGCGTGAGACCCAGTACTTC
TRBV10-3	TRBD2	TRBJ2-7	-	CAITPGLAGGSNEQYF	TGTGCCATCACCCCGGGACTAGCGGGAGGGAGTAACGAGCAGTACTTC
TRBV7-2	-	TRBJ2-7	-	CASSLVPGSEQYF	TGTGCCAGCAGCTTAGTCCCGGGAAGCGAGCAGTACTTC
TRBV18	-	TRBJ1-1	once	CASSPPGGYTEAFF	TGTGCCAGCTCACCACCGGGTGGGTACACTGAAGCTTTCTTT
TRBV27	-	TRBJ1-6	-	CASSLMLDTTPLHF	TGTGCCAGCAGTTTAATGCTGGACACTACACCCCTCCACTTT
TRBV9	-	TRBJ1-3	-	CASSVEAATGNTIYF	TGTGCCAGCAGCGTAGAGGCAGCTACTGGAAACACCATATATTTT
TRBV5-1	-	TRBJ2-7	-	CASSLGFSGEQYF	TGCGCCAGCAGCTTGGGGTTTTCTGGGGAGCAGTACTTC
TRBV4-1	TRBD1	TRBJ1-1	-	CASSRSQGARTEAFF	TGCGCCAGCAGCCGATCTCAGGGGGCGCGAACTGAAGCTTTCTTT
TRBV27	-	TRBJ1-2	-	CASTTGGYTF	TGTGCCAGCACCACGGGGGGCTACACCTTC
TRBV19	TRBD2	TRBJ2-1	-	CASRRPSGMGGEQFF	TGTGCCAGTAGAAGGCCTAGCGGGATGGGGGGTGAGCAGTTCTTC
TRBV3-1/TRBV3-2	-	TRBJ1-4	-	CASSRRGAGEKLFF	TGTGCCAGCAGCCGCCGGGGGGCGGGCGAAAAACTGTTTTTT